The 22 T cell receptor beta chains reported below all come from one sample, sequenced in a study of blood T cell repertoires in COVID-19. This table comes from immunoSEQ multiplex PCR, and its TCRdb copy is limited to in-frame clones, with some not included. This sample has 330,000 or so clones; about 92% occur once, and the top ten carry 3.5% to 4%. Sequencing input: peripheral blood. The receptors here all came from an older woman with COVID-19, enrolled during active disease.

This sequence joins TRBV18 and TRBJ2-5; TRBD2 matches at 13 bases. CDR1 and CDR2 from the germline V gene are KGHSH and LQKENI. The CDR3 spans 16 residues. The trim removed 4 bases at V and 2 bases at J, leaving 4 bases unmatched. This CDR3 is CASSLLTSGGQETQYF. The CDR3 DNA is TGTGCCAGCTCACTGCTGACTAGCGGGGGGCAAGAGACCCAGTACTTC. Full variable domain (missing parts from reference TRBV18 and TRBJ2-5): NAGVMQNPRHLVRRRGQEARLRCSPMKGHSHVYWYRQLPEEGLKFMVYLQKENIIDESGMPKERFSAEFPKEGPSILRIQQVVRGDSAAYFCASSLLTSGGQETQYFGPGTRLLVL.

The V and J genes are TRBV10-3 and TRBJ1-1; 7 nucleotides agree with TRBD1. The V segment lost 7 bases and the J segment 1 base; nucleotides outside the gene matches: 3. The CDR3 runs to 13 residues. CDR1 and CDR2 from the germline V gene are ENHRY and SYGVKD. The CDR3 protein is CAITGTENTEAFF. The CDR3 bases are TGTGCCATCACAGGGACAGAGAACACTGAAGCTTTCTTT.

The CDR3 region is CASSYAETRRGEKLFF. The CDR3 coding sequence is TGTGCCAGCAGTTACGCGGAGACCCGCCGCGGTGAAAAACTGTTTTTT. This sequence joins TRBV6-6 and TRBJ1-4; no reliable D call. Germline V gene sequence: CDR1 MNHNY, CDR2 SVGAGI (reference sequence). The CDR3 covers 16 residues. The V and J ends lost 2 bases and 7 bases respectively, with 17 bases between them.

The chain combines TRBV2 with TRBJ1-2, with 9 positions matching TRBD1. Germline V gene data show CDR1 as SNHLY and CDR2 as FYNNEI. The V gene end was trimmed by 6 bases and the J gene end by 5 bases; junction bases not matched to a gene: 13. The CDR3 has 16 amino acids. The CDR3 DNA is TGTGCCAGCAGCCCCGGGACAGGGCTCCCAAGATATGGCTACACCTTC. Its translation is CASSPGTGLPRYGYTF.

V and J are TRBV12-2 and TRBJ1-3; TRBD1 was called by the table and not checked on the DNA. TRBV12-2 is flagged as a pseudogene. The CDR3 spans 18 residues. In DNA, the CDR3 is TGTGCAAGTCGCTTAGTAGGGACAGGGAGGTTTCCAGGAAACACCATATATTTT. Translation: CASRLVGTGRFPGNTIYF.

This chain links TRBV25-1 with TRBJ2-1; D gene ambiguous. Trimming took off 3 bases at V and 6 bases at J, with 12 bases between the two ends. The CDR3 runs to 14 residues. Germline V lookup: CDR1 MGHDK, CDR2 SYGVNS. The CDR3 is CASSERMSSNEQFF. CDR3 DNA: TGTGCCAGCAGTGAGAGGATGTCAAGCAATGAGCAGTTCTTC. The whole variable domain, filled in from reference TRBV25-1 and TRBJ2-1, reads EADIYQTPRYLVIGTGKKITLECSQTMGHDKMYWYQQDPGMELHLIHYSYGVNSTEKGDLSSESTVSRIRTEHFPLTLESARPSHTSQYLCASSERMSSNEQFFGPGTRLTVL.

The DNA of the CDR3 is TGTGCCAGCAGCGAAAATAGCGGGGGGCGCCATAATGAGCAGTTCTTC. It yields the protein CASSENSGGRHNEQFF. The V gene is TRBV7-9, the J gene TRBJ2-1, with 10 bases identical to TRBD2. CDR1 is SEHNR, CDR2 FQNEAQ, per germline (reference sequence). The CDR3 has 16 amino acids. The V gene end was trimmed by 5 bases and the J gene end by 7 bases; junction bases not matched to a gene: 11.

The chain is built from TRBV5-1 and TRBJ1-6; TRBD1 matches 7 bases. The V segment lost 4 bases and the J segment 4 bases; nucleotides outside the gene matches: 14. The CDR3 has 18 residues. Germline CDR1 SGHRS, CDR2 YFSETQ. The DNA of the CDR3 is TGCGCCAGCAGCAGTACCTTACAGGGGCAGGGTTATAATTCACCCCTCCACTTT. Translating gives CASSSTLQGQGYNSPLHF.

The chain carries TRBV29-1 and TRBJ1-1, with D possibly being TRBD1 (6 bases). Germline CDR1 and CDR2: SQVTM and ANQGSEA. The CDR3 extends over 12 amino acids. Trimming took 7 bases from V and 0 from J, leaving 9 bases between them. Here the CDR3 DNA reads TGCAGCGGCCGACAGGTGAACACTGAAGCTTTCTTT. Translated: CSGRQVNTEAFF.

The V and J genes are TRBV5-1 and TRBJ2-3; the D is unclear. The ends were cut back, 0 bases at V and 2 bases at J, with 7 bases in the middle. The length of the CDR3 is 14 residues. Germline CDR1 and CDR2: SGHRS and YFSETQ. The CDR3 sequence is CASSLGSFTDTQYF. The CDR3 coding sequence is TGCGCCAGCAGCTTGGGAAGCTTCACAGATACGCAGTATTTT.

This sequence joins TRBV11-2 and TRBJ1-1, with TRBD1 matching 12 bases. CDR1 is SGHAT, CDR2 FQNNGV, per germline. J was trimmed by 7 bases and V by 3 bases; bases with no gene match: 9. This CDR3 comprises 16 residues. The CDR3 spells CASSLGQGARGREAFF. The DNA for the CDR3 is TGTGCCAGCAGCTTGGGACAGGGGGCGAGAGGCCGTGAAGCTTTCTTT.

In DNA, the CDR3 is TGTGCCAGCAGCCCGGAGTTTATTAACTATGGCTACACCTTC. Translating it yields CASSPEFINYGYTF. This sequence joins TRBV14 and TRBJ1-2; D remains unclear. V was trimmed by 4 bases and J by 1 base, leaving 10 bases between them. This CDR3 has 14 amino acids. Germline loops: CDR1 SGHDN, CDR2 FVKESK.

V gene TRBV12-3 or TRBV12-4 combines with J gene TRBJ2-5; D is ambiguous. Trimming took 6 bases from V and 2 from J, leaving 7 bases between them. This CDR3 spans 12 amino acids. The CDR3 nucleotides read TGTGCCAGCAGAGACTTGCAAGAGACCCAGTACTTC. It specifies CASRDLQETQYF.

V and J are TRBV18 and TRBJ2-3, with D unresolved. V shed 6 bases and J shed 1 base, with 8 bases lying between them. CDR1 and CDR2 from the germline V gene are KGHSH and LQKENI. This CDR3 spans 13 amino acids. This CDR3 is CASSFEGTDTQYF. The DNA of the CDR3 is TGTGCCAGCTCCTTCGAGGGCACAGATACGCAGTATTTT.

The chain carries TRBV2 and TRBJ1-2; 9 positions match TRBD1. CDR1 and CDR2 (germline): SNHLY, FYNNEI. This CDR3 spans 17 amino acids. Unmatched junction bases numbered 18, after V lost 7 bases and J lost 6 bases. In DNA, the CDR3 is TGTGCCAGCACCGTCCCGGGACAGGGTAAGGGTGTAGATGGCTACACCTTC. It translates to CASTVPGQGKGVDGYTF.

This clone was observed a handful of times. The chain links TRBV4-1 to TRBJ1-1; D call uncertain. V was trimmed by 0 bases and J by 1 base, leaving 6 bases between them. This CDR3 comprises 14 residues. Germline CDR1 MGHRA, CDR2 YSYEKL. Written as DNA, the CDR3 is TGCGCCAGCAGCCAAGATCTTAGGAACACTGAAGCTTTCTTT. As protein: CASSQDLRNTEAFF.

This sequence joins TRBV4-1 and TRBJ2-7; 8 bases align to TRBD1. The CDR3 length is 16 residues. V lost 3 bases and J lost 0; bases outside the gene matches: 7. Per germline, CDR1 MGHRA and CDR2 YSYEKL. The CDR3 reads CASSQATGGTSYEQYF. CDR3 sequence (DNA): TGCGCCAGCAGCCAGGCTACAGGGGGAACCTCCTACGAGCAGTACTTC.

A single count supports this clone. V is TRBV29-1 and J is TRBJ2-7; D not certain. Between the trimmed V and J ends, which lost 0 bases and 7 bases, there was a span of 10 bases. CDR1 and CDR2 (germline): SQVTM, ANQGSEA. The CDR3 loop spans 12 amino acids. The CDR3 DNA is TGCAGCGTTGAAGATCCTAGGAATGAGCAGTACTTC. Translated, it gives CSVEDPRNEQYF.

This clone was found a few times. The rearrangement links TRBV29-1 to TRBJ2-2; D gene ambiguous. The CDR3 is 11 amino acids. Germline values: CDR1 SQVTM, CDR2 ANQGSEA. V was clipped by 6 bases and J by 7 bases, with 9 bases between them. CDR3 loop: CSVDSYGELFF. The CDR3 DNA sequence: TGCAGCGTCGACTCGTACGGGGAGCTGTTTTTT.

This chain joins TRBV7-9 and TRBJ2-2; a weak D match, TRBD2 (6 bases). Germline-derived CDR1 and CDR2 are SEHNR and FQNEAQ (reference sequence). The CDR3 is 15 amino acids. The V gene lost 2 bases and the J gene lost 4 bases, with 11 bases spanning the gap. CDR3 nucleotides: TGTGCCAGCAGCTTACTTGCGGGGTTCACCGGGGAGCTGTTTTTT. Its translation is CASSLLAGFTGELFF.

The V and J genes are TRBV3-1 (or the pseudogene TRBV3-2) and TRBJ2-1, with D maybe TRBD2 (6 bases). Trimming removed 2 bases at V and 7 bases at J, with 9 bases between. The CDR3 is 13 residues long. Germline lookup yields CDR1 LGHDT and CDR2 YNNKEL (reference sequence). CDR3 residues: CASSQRGGNEQFF. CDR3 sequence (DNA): TGTGCCAGCAGCCAACGGGGAGGTAATGAGCAGTTCTTC.

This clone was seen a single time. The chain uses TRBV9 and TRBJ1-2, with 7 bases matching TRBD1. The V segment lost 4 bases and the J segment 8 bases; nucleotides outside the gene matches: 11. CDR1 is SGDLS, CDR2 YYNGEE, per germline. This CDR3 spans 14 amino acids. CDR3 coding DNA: TGTGCCAGCAGCTCCCAGGACAGGTATAGCGGCTACACCTTC. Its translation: CASSSQDRYSGYTF.